One T cell receptor beta chain is described in this entry. The antigen is undetermined. The ends were cut back, 3 bases at V and 4 bases at J, with 16 bases in the middle. The CDR3 runs to 15 residues. CDR1 and CDR2 (germline): KGHSH, LQKENI. The data originate from a study of immune characteristics of hereditary and idiopathic chronic pancreatitis. Findings and limits, study-wide: Alcohol-related chronic pancreatitis was not included in this study. Versus controls, both chronic pancreatitis groups showed increased diversity and reduced clonality. Hereditary versus idiopathic pancreatitis showed different Vbeta-Jbeta usage, including TRBV10, TRBV19, TRBV23, TRBV5.

Chronic pancreatitis tissue was collected during total pancreatectomy with islet autotransplantation. Included chronic pancreatitis patients had no known history of diabetes. The repertoire was sequenced with immunoSEQ multiplex PCR; TCRdb's copy has only in-frame clones and lacks some. The sample shows under 2,000 clones, roughly 74% of them seen only once. V and J are TRBV18 and TRBJ2-7, with D perhaps TRBD1 or TRBD2 (5 bases each). The receptor comes from a human donor with chronic pancreatitis. The sample was pancreas tissue with hereditary chronic pancreatitis. As DNA, the CDR3 is TGTGCCAGCTCACCGGGGACGGTCGTTGGGTACGAGCAGTACTTC. The encoded protein is CASSPGTVVGYEQYF.